This TCR beta chain was found in a study of blood T cell repertoires in COVID-19. Overall study: The United States, Italy and Spain supplied acute and convalescent COVID-19 samples.

Trimming removed 6 bases at V and 6 bases at J, with 12 bases between. CDR1 is MRHNA and CDR2 is SNTAGT in the germline V gene. CDR3 size: 13 residues. In the source study's methods: Amplifying reference gene primers gave estimates of nucleated cell counts. Produced via immunoSEQ multiplex PCR; TCRdb's table is partial and in-frame only. The V and J calls and the clone size are those of that table, but D and trimming were determined from the DNA. Of fewer than 350,000 clones listed, roughly 90% are singletons. The age range of participants was about 18 to 95 years, with residence in approximately 25 US areas. Cohorts were based on clinical histories the participants reported.

The chain carries TRBV6-4 and TRBJ1-5, with TRBD1 as a possible D gene (5 bases). The source is a woman between 40 and 55 years old with acute COVID-19. Input material: PBMCs or T cells enriched from blood (not recorded which). The CDR3 DNA reads TGTGCCAGCAGCAGCAAGCAGGGTCAGCCCCAGCATTTT. The encoded protein is CASSSKQGQPQHF.